This T cell receptor beta chain derives from a study of shared clonotypes between healthy human individuals. Findings and caveats of the study: Across several donors, naive CD4 shared about 5%, naive CD8 over 3%, memory CD4 roughly 2.3%, memory CD8 approximately 0.4%. Sampling involved blood alone; tissue repertoires likely differ. Clonotype sharing among donors, it was expected, would be affected by sequencing depth.

The run depth of the assay was deep. The method was immunoSEQ multiplex PCR; TCRdb's version includes in-frame clones alone and lacks a portion of them. This sample has 2 million to 2.5 million clones, with just over 90% found just once. This clone was seen only a few times. The antigen is unknown. The specimen was naive CD4+ T cells from PBMCs. This sample's subset: CD45RA+ positively selected. This receptor was taken from a man aged 18 to 29 in good health. Some clones in this sample may be carry-over from other donors' samples.

The DNA of the CDR3 is TGTGCCAGCAGCTTACTTATTCAGGGGAACGGGGAGCTGTTTTTT. This gives the protein CASSLLIQGNGELFF. The chain couples TRBV7-9 to TRBJ2-2; TRBD1 is a possible D gene (6 bases). The V gene's germline CDR1 is SEHNR and CDR2 FQNEAQ (reference sequence). The V gene lost 2 bases and the J gene lost 7 bases, with 14 bases spanning the gap. The CDR3 is 15 amino acids.